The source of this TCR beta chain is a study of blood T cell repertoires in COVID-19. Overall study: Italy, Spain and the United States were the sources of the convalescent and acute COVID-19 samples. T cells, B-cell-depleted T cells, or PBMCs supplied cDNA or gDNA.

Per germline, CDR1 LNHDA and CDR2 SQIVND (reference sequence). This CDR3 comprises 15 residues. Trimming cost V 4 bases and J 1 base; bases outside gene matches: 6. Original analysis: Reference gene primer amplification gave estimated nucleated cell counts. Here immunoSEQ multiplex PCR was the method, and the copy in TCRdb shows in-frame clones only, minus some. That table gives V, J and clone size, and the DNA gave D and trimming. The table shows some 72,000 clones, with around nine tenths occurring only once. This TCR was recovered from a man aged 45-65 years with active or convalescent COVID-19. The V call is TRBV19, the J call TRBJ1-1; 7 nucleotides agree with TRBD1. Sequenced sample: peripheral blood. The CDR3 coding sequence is TGTGCCAGTAGTACTCGACAGGGAACGAACACTGAAGCTTTCTTT. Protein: CASSTRQGTNTEAFF.